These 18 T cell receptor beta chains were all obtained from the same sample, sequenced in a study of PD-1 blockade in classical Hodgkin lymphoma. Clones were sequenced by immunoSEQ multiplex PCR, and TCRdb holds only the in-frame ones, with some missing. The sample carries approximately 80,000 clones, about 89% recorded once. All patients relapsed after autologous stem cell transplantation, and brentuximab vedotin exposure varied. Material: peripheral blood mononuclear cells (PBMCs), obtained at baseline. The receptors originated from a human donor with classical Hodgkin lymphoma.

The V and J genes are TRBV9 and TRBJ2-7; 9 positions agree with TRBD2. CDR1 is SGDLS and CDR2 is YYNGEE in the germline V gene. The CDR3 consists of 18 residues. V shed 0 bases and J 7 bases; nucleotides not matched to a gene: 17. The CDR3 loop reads CASSVAAYAGGPSGEQYF. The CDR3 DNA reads TGTGCCAGCAGCGTAGCGGCCTATGCGGGAGGGCCCTCTGGAGAGCAGTACTTC.

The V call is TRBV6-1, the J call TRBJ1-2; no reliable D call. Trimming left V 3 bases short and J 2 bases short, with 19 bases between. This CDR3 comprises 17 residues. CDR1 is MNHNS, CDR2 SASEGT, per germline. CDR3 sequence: CASSDRPRLGANYGYTF. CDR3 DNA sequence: TGTGCCAGCAGTGACCGACCTAGGCTAGGAGCAAACTATGGCTACACCTTC.

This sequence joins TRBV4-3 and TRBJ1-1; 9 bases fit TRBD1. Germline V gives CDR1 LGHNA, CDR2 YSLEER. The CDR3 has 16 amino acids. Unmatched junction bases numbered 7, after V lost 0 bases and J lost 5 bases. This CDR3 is CASSQDSGTGRTEAFF. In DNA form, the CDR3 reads TGCGCCAGCAGCCAAGATAGCGGGACAGGGCGAACTGAAGCTTTCTTT.

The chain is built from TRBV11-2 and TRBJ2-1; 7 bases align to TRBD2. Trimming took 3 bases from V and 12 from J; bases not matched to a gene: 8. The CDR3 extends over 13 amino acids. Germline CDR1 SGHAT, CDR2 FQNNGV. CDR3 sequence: CASSFWSGDLQFF. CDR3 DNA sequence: TGTGCCAGCAGCTTCTGGAGCGGGGACCTGCAGTTCTTC.

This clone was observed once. The CDR3 protein is CASRSTRGGRSSYEQYF. DNA of the CDR3: TGTGCCAGCAGGTCCACGAGGGGTGGCAGGAGCTCCTACGAGCAGTACTTC. The rearrangement joins TRBV28 to TRBJ2-7, with D tentatively TRBD1 or TRBD2 (5 bases each). V was pared by 6 bases and J by 0 bases, with 21 bases between. The CDR3 extends over 17 amino acids. The V gene's germline CDR1 is MDHEN and CDR2 SYDVKM.

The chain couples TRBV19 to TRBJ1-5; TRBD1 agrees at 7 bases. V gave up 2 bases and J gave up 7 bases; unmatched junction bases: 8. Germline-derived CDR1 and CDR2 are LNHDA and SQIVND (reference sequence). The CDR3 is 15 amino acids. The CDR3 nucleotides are TGTGCCAGTAGTATACAAGGGGACAGCGTACAGCCCCAGCATTTT. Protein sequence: CASSIQGDSVQPQHF.

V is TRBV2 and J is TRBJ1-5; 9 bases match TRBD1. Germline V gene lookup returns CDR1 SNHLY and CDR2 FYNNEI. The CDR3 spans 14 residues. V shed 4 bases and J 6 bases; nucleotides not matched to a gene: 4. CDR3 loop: CASSVGQGGQPQHF. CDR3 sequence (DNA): TGTGCCAGCAGTGTGGGACAGGGCGGTCAGCCCCAGCATTTT.

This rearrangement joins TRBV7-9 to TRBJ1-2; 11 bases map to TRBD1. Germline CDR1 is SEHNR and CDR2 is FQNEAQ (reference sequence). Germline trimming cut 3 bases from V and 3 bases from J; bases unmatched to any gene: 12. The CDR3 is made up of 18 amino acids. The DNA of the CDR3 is TGTGCCAGCAGCTTGGACGGACAGGGGGCGGATTGGGACTATGGCTACACCTTC. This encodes CASSLDGQGADWDYGYTF.

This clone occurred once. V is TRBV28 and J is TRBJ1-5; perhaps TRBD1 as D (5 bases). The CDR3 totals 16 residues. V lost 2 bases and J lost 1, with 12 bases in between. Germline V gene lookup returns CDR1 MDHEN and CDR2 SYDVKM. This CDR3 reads CASSLEGRGSNQPQHF. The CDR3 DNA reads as TGTGCCAGCAGTTTAGAGGGGAGAGGGAGCAATCAGCCCCAGCATTTT.

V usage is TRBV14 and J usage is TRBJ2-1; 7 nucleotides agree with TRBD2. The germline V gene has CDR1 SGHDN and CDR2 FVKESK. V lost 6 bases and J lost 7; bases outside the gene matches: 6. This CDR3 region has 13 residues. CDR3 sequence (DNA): TGTGCCAGCAGTAAGGGAGGGGCGAATGAGCAGTTCTTC. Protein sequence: CASSKGGANEQFF.

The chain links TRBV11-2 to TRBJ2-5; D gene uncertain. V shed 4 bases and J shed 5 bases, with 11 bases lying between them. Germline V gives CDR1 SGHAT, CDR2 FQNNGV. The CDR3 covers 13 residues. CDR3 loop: CASSYVLEETQYF. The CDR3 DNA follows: TGTGCCAGCAGCTATGTCCTGGAGGAGACCCAGTACTTC.

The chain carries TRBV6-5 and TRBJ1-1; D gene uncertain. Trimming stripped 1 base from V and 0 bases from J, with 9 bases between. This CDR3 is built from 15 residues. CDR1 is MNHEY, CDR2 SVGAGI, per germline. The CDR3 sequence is CASSYLDGLNTEAFF. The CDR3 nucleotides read TGTGCCAGCAGTTACTTGGACGGACTGAACACTGAAGCTTTCTTT.

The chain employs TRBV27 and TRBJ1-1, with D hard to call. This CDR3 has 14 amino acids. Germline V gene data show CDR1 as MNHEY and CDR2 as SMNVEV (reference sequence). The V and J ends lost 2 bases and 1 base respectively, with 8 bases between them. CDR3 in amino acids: CASSLKSANTEAFF. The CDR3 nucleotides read TGTGCCAGCAGTTTAAAATCGGCGAACACTGAAGCTTTCTTT.

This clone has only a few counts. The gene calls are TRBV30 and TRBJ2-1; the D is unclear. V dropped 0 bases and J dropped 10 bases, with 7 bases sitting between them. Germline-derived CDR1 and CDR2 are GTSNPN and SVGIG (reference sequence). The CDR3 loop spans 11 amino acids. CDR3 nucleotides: TGTGCCTGGAGTGTGCTGTCCGAGCAGTTCTTC. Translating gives CAWSVLSEQFF.

CDR3 nucleotides: TGTGCCAGCAGCTTGGGAAGTGGCACCGGAAACACCATATATTTT. Protein: CASSLGSGTGNTIYF. The genes are TRBV5-8 and TRBJ1-3; D remains unclear. The germline V and J ends were trimmed by 0 bases and 4 bases, with 11 bases remaining between them. This CDR3 comprises 15 residues. Per the germline V gene, CDR1 is SGHTS and CDR2 is YDEGEE.

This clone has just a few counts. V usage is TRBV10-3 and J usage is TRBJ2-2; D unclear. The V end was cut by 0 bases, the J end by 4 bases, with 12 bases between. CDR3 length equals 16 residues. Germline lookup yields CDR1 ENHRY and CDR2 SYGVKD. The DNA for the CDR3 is TGTGCCATCAGTGAGTCTTGGACGAAAACCACCGGGGAGCTGTTTTTT. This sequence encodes CAISESWTKTTGELFF.

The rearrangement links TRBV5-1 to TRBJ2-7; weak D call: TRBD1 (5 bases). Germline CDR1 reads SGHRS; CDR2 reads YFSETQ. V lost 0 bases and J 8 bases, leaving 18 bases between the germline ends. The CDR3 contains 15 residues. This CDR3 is CASSLEGQLLKKQYF. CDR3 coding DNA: TGCGCCAGCAGCTTGGAGGGGCAGCTTCTAAAAAAGCAGTACTTC. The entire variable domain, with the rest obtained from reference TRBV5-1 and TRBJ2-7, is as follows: KAGVTQTPRYLIKTRGQQVTLSCSPISGHRSVSWYQQTPGQGLQFLFEYFSETQRNKGNFPGRFSGRQFSNSRSEMNVSTLELGDSALYLCASSLEGQLLKKQYFGPGTRLTVT.

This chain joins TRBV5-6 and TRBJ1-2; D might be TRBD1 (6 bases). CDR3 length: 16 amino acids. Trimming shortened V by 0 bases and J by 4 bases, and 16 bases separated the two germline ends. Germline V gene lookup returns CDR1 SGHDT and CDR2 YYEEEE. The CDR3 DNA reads TGTGCCAGCAGCTTGGCCCAGGCGGGCAGGGGCTATGGCTACACCTTC. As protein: CASSLAQAGRGYGYTF. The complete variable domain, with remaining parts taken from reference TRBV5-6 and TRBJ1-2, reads DAGVTQSPTHLIKTRGQQVTLRCSPKSGHDTVSWYQQALGQGPQFIFQYYEEEERQRGNFPDRFSGHQFPNYSSELNVNALLLGDSALYLCASSLAQAGRGYGYTFGSGTRLTVV.